This is a list of T cell receptor beta chains from one sample in a study of regulatory T cells in long-lasting Graves disease. TCRdb ran MiXCR on the multiplex PCR reads and lists one entry per CDR3 protein. The data contain about 620,000 distinct CDR3 sequences, roughly 15% of them singletons. This sample also belongs to another study, concerning T cells in Graves' hyperthyroidism and ophthalmopathy.

The source material was peripheral blood mononuclear cells (PBMCs), sampled at new diagnosis, from a patient treated with antithyroid drugs. The source of these receptors is a woman under 40 with Graves disease. The CDR3 runs from the conserved cysteine through the conserved F or W. D genes are given only for firm matches. A row's size may be missing; if present it is once, few, many or a size class.

CDR3 DNA: TGTGCCGCCAGTGATTTCGCATCGGGGACCGGAGAGACCCAGTACTTC
CDR3 protein: CAASDFASGTGETQYF
J gene: TRBJ2-5
D gene: -
clone size: few
V gene: TRBV24-1

CDR3 DNA: TGTGCCAGCAGAAATATGGCCGGGGAGCTGTTTTTT
CDR3 protein: CASRNMAGELFF
J gene: TRBJ2-2
D gene: -
clone size: -
V gene: TRBV28

CDR3 DNA: TGTGCCAGCAGCAACCGGGACAGTACCTACGAGCAGTACTTC
CDR3 protein: CASSNRDSTYEQYF
J gene: TRBJ2-7
D gene: TRBD1
clone size: many
V gene: TRBV5-4

CDR3 DNA: TGTGCCAGCAGTTCCTCAGGGGGCTTTAGTAACTATGGCTACACCTTC
CDR3 protein: CASSSSGGFSNYGYTF
J gene: TRBJ1-2
D gene: TRBD1
clone size: -
V gene: TRBV28

CDR3 DNA: TGTGCCAGCAGTTTCTCCAGACTAGCGGGAGGGTACAATGAGCAGTTCTTC
CDR3 protein: CASSFSRLAGGYNEQFF
J gene: TRBJ2-1
D gene: TRBD2
clone size: many
V gene: TRBV27

CDR3 DNA: TGTGCCAGCAGTGAAGACTTGAGCTCCTACAATGAGCAGTTCTTC
CDR3 protein: CASSEDLSSYNEQFF
J gene: TRBJ2-1
D gene: -
clone size: -
V gene: TRBV2

CDR3 DNA: TGTGCCAGCAGTCGACAGGACTCCTACGAGCAGTACTTC
CDR3 protein: CASSRQDSYEQYF
J gene: TRBJ2-7
D gene: -
clone size: many
V gene: TRBV6-1

CDR3 DNA: TGCGCCAGCAGCTTGTGGAGCAATCAGCCCCAGCATTTT
CDR3 protein: CASSLWSNQPQHF
J gene: TRBJ1-5
D gene: -
clone size: many
V gene: TRBV7-9

CDR3 DNA: TGCGCCAGCAGCACCTGGGATGACTACGAGCAGTACTTC
CDR3 protein: CASSTWDDYEQYF
J gene: TRBJ2-7
D gene: -
clone size: -
V gene: TRBV5-1

CDR3 DNA: TGTGCCAGTAGGTCGGTCGGGGTGAACACCGGGGAGCTGTTTTTT
CDR3 protein: CASRSVGVNTGELFF
J gene: TRBJ2-2
D gene: -
clone size: -
V gene: TRBV19

CDR3 DNA: TGTGCCTGGAGTACAGGGCGGCCTAACACAGATACGCAGTATTTT
CDR3 protein: CAWSTGRPNTDTQYF
J gene: TRBJ2-3
D gene: -
clone size: -
V gene: TRBV30

CDR3 DNA: TGCGCCAGCACTTTGTCGGGAACTAATGAAAAACTGTTTTTT
CDR3 protein: CASTLSGTNEKLFF
J gene: TRBJ1-4
D gene: -
clone size: many
V gene: TRBV10-2

CDR3 DNA: TGTGCCAGCAGTTCCAGACTAGCGGGACATGAGCAGTTCTTC
CDR3 protein: CASSSRLAGHEQFF
J gene: TRBJ2-1
D gene: TRBD2
clone size: many
V gene: TRBV28

CDR3 DNA: TGTGCCAGCAGTCGGGACCCGACAGGGACAGATACGCAGTATTTT
CDR3 protein: CASSRDPTGTDTQYF
J gene: TRBJ2-3
D gene: TRBD1
clone size: few
V gene: TRBV6-1

CDR3 DNA: TGTGCCAGCGGCGGGACAGCCACTAACTATGGCTACACCTTC
CDR3 protein: CASGGTATNYGYTF
J gene: TRBJ1-2
D gene: TRBD1
clone size: many
V gene: TRBV27

CDR3 DNA: TGTGCCAGCAGTGGAGCAGTTGGCCTGGCGCAGCCCCAGCATTTT
CDR3 protein: CASSGAVGLAQPQHF
J gene: TRBJ1-5
D gene: -
clone size: -
V gene: TRBV28

CDR3 DNA: TGTGCCAGCAGCTTAGTATCGGCTACCTCAGATACGCAGTATTTT
CDR3 protein: CASSLVSATSDTQYF
J gene: TRBJ2-3
D gene: -
clone size: many
V gene: TRBV7-8

CDR3 DNA: TGCAGTGCTCAACACGTGGGTATGGCGGGAGTGTTAGGCGAGCAGTACTTC
CDR3 protein: CSAQHVGMAGVLGEQYF
J gene: TRBJ2-7
D gene: TRBD2
clone size: many
V gene: TRBV20-1

CDR3 DNA: TGTGCCAGCAGTTTAACGTGGGGCGGAAAGGGAATCCACGAGCAGTACTTC
CDR3 protein: CASSLTWGGKGIHEQYF
J gene: TRBJ2-7
D gene: -
clone size: many
V gene: TRBV28

CDR3 DNA: TGTGCCAGCAGTTTGACAGGGGGCGCCTCCAATGAGCAGTTCTTC
CDR3 protein: CASSLTGGASNEQFF
J gene: TRBJ2-1
D gene: TRBD1
clone size: many
V gene: TRBV5-5

CDR3 DNA: TGTGCCAGCACCCGACAGGGGGAAACTAATGAAAAACTGTTTTTT
CDR3 protein: CASTRQGETNEKLFF
J gene: TRBJ1-4
D gene: TRBD1
clone size: many
V gene: TRBV6-1

CDR3 DNA: TGCAGTGTCAAGGACACGAGCTCCTATAATTCACCCCTCCACTTT
CDR3 protein: CSVKDTSSYNSPLHF
J gene: TRBJ1-6
D gene: -
clone size: few
V gene: TRBV20-1

CDR3 DNA: TGTGCCAGCAGTCCGGAAGGGAAGTGGGTAGCCTACGAGCAGTACTTC
CDR3 protein: CASSPEGKWVAYEQYF
J gene: TRBJ2-7
D gene: -
clone size: many
V gene: TRBV28

CDR3 DNA: TGTGCCAGCAGTCACAGGGGTACGAACACTGAAGCTTTCTTT
CDR3 protein: CASSHRGTNTEAFF
J gene: TRBJ1-1
D gene: TRBD1
clone size: -
V gene: TRBV6-2/TRBV6-3

CDR3 DNA: TGCAGCGCCGCCACAGGACAGCAGATAAACTACGAGCAGTACTTC
CDR3 protein: CSAATGQQINYEQYF
J gene: TRBJ2-7
D gene: -
clone size: many
V gene: TRBV29-1

CDR3 DNA: TGTGCCAGCAGCCAGAGCGTAGGACGAGGGTCGGGCTACACCTTC
CDR3 protein: CASSQSVGRGSGYTF
J gene: TRBJ1-2
D gene: -
clone size: -
V gene: TRBV14

CDR3 DNA: TGTGCCAGCGGACCGGGTCCTAACTATGGCTACACCTTC
CDR3 protein: CASGPGPNYGYTF
J gene: TRBJ1-2
D gene: -
clone size: many
V gene: TRBV12-3/TRBV12-4

CDR3 DNA: TGTGCCAGTAGTATTCAAGGGCTCAGCAATCAGCCCCAGCATTTT
CDR3 protein: CASSIQGLSNQPQHF
J gene: TRBJ1-5
D gene: -
clone size: -
V gene: TRBV19

CDR3 DNA: TGCGCCAGCAACCTGGGGGGCGGGACAGATACGCAGTATTTT
CDR3 protein: CASNLGGGTDTQYF
J gene: TRBJ2-3
D gene: -
clone size: -
V gene: TRBV5-1

CDR3 DNA: TGCGCCAGCAGCTTGGGCGACAGTCCCACCGAGCAGTACTTC
CDR3 protein: CASSLGDSPTEQYF
J gene: TRBJ2-7
D gene: -
clone size: few
V gene: TRBV5-1

CDR3 DNA: TGTGCCAGCAGCTTAACGTATCCGGGAGGGGAGAATGAGCAGTTCTTC
CDR3 protein: CASSLTYPGGENEQFF
J gene: TRBJ2-1
D gene: TRBD2
clone size: -
V gene: TRBV7-3

CDR3 DNA: TGTGCCAGCACGGCGGGGGGTGAGCAGTACTTC
CDR3 protein: CASTAGGEQYF
J gene: TRBJ2-7
D gene: TRBD2
clone size: many
V gene: TRBV27

CDR3 DNA: TGCAGTGCTAGGATGTCGTACCCACCCTACGAGCAGTACTTC
CDR3 protein: CSARMSYPPYEQYF
J gene: TRBJ2-7
D gene: -
clone size: many
V gene: TRBV20-1